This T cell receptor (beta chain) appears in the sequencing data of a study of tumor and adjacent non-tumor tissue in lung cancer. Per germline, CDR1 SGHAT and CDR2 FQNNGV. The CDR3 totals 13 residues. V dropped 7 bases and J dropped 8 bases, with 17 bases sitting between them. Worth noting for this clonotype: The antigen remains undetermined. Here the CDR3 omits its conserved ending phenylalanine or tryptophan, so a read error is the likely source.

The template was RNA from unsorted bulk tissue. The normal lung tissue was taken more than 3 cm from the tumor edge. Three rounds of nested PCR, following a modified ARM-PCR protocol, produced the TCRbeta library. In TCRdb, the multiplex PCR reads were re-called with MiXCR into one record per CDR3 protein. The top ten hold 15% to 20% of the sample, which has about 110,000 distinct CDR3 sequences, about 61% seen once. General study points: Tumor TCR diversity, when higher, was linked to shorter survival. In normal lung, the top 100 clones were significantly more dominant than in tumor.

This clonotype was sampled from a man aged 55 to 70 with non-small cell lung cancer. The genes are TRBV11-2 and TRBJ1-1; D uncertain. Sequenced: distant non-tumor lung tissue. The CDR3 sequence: CASIEGVALEAFS. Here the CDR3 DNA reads TGTGCCAGCATTGAAGGAGTCGCATTAGAAGCTTTCTCT.